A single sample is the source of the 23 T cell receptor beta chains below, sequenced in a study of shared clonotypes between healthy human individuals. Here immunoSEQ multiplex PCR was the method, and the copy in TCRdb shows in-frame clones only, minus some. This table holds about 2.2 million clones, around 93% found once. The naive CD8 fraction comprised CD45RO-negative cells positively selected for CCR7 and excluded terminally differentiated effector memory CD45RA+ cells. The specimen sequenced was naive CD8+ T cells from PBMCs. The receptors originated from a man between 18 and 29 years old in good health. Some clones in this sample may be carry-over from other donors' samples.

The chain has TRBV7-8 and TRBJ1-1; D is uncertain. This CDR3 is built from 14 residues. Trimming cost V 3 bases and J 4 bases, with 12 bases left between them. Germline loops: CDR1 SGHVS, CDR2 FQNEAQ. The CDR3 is CASSFSEGVTEAFF. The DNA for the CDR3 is TGTGCCAGCAGCTTTTCGGAAGGAGTCACTGAAGCTTTCTTT.

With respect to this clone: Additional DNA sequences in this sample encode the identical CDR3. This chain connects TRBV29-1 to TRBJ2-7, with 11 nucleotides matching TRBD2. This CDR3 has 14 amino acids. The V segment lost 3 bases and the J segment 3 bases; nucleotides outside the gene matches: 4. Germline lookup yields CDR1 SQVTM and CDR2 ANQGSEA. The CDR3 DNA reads TGCAGCGTTGAGGGTCTAGCGGGAGGCTACGAGCAGTACTTC. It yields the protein CSVEGLAGGYEQYF.

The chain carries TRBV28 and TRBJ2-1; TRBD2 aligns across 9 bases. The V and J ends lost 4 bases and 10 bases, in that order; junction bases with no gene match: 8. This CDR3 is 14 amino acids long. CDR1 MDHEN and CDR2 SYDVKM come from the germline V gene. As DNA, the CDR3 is TGTGCCAGCAGTTCTCGACCGACTAGCGGCGAGCAGTTCTTC. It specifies CASSSRPTSGEQFF.

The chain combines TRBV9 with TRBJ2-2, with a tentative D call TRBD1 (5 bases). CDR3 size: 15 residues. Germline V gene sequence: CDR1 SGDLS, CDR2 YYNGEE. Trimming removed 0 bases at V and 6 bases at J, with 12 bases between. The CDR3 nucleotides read TGTGCCAGCAGCGTAGAAGGGGTGGGATCCGGGGAGCTGTTTTTT. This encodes CASSVEGVGSGELFF.

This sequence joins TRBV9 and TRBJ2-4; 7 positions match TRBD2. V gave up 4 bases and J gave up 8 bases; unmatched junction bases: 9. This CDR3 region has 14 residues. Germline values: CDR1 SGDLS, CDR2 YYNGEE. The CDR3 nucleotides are TGTGCCAGCAGCCCAGGGACTACCCAAGACATTCAGTACTTC. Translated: CASSPGTTQDIQYF.

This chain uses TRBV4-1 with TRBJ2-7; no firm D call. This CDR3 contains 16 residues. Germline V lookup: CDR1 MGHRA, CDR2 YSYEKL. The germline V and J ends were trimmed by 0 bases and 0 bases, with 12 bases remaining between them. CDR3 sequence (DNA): TGCGCCAGCAGCCAAGATCCCGGAAGATTCTCCTACGAGCAGTACTTC. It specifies CASSQDPGRFSYEQYF.

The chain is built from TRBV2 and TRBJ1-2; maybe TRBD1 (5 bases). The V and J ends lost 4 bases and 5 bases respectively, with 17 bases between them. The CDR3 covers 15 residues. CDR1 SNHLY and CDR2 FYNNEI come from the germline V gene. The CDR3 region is CASSVPTEGLYGYTF. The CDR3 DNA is TGTGCCAGCAGTGTTCCGACCGAGGGGCTATATGGCTACACCTTC.

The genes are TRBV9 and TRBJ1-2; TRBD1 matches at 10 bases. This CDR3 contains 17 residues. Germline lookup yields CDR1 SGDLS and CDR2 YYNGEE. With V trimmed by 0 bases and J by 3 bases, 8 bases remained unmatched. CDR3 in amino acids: CASSVGQGARRDYGYTF. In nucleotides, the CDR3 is TGTGCCAGCAGCGTAGGACAGGGGGCGCGGAGGGACTATGGCTACACCTTC.

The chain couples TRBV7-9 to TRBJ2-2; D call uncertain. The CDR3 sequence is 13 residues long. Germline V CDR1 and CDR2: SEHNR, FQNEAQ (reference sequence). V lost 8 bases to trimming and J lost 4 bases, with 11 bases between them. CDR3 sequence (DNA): TGTGCCAGCGGAGCAGAGCCCACCGGGGAGCTGTTTTTT. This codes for CASGAEPTGELFF.

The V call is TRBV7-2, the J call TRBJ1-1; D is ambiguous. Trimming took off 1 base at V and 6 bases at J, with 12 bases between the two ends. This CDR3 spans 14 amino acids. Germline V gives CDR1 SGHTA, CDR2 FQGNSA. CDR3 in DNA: TGTGCCAGCAGCTTAGAATCGACCCTGGCTGAAGCTTTCTTT. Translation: CASSLESTLAEAFF.

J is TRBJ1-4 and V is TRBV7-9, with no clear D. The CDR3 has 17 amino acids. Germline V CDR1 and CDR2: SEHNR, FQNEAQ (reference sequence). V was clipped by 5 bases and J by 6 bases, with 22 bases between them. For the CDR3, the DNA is TGTGCCAGCAGCAAACGTGGAGCCTCGGAGAGGGATGAAAAACTGTTTTTT. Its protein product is CASSKRGASERDEKLFF.

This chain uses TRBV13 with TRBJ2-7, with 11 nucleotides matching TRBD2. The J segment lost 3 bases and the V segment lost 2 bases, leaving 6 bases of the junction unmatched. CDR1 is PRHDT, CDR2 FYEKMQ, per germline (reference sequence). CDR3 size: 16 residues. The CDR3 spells CASSLWGLAEDYEQYF. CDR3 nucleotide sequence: TGTGCCAGCAGCTTATGGGGACTAGCGGAGGACTACGAGCAGTACTTC.

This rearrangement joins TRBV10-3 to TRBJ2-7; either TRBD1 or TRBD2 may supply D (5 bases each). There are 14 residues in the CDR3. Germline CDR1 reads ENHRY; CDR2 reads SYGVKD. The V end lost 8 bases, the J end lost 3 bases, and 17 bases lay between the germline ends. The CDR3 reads CAIGDPGTRYEQYF. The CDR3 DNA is TGTGCCATCGGAGATCCCGGGACCCGCTACGAGCAGTACTTC.

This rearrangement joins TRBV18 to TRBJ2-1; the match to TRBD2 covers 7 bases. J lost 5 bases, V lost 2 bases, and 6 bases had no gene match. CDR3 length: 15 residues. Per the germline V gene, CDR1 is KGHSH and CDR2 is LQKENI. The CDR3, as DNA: TGTGCCAGCTCACCAGGGGCTAGCGGAGACAATGAGCAGTTCTTC. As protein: CASSPGASGDNEQFF.

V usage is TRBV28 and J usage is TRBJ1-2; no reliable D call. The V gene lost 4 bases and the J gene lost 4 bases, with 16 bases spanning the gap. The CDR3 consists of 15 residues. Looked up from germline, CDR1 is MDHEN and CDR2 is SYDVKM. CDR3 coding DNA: TGTGCCAGCAGTTATTCTGACGGACGACGCTATGGCTACACCTTC. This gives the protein CASSYSDGRRYGYTF.

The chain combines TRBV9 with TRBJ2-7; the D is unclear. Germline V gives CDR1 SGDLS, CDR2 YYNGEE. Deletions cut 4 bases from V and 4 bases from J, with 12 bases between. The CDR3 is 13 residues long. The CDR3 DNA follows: TGTGCCAGCAGCCCGACCCCGAAATACGAGCAGTACTTC. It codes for CASSPTPKYEQYF.

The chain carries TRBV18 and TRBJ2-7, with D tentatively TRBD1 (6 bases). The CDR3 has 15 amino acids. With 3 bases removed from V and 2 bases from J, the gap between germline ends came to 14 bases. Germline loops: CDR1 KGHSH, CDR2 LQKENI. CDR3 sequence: CASSPPIGGPYEQYF. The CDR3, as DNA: TGTGCCAGCTCACCCCCTATAGGGGGACCCTACGAGCAGTACTTC.

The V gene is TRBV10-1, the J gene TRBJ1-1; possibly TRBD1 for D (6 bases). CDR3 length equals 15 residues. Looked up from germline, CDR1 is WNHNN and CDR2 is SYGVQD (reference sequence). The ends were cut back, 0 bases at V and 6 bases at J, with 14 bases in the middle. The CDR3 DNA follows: TGCGCCAGCAGTGAGTCCATACAGGGCAGGTCTGAAGCTTTCTTT. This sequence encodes CASSESIQGRSEAFF.

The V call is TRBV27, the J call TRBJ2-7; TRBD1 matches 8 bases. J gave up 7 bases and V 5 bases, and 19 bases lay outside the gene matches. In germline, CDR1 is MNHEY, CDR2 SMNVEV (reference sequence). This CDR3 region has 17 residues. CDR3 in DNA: TGTGCCAGCAGTGACCGAGTTCCGGGACAGGAATTTGGGGAGCAGTACTTC. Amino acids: CASSDRVPGQEFGEQYF.

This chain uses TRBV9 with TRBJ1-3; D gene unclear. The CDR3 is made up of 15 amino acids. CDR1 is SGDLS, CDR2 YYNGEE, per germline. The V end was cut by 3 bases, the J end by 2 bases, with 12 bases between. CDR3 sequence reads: CASSGREGAGNTIYF. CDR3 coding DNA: TGTGCCAGCAGCGGCCGAGAGGGTGCTGGAAACACCATATATTTT.

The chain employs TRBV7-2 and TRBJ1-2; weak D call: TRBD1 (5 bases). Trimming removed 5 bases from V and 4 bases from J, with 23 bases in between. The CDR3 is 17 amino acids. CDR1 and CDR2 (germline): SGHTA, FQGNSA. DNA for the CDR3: TGTGCCAGCAGCGATTCCCCCCCAGGGATGGGTGTCTATGGCTACACCTTC. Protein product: CASSDSPPGMGVYGYTF.

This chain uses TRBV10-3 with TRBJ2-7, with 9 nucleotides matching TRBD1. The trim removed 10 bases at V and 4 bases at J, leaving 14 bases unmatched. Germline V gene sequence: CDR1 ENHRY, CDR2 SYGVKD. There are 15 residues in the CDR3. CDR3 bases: TGTGCCACTGACGGTACAGGGGGCCCATCGTACGAGCAGTACTTC. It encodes CATDGTGGPSYEQYF.

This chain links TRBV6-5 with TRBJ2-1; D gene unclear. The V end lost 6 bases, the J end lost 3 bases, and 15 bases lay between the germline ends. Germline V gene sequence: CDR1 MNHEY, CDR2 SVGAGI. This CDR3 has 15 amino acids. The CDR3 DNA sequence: TGTGCCAGCAGACCCGGACCACTCGACTACAATGAGCAGTTCTTC. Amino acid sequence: CASRPGPLDYNEQFF.